The 14 T cell receptor beta chains in this list originate from one sample, sequenced in a study of T cells after yellow fever vaccination. In TCRdb, the 5' RACE reads were re-called with MiXCR into one record per CDR3 protein. The data show 120,000 or so distinct CDR3 sequences, about 8.2% seen once. The sample in question was CD8+ T cells sorted from PBMCs, obtained on the day of the yellow fever booster vaccination. All receptors come from a man aged 18 to 29 who received the YFV17D yellow fever vaccine.

This clonotype was picked up many times. The J gene is TRBJ2-2, the V gene TRBV4-2; maybe TRBD1 (5 bases). The CDR3 contains 16 residues. From germline, CDR1 is LGHNA and CDR2 YNFKEQ. V was trimmed by 0 bases and J by 3 bases, leaving 11 bases between them. CDR3 region: CASSQEGQGYTGELFF. In DNA, the CDR3 is TGTGCCAGCAGCCAAGAGGGGCAGGGCTACACCGGGGAGCTGTTTTTT.

The chain is built from TRBV20-1 and TRBJ2-1, with D perhaps matching TRBD1 (5 bases). The ends were cut back, 0 bases at V and 2 bases at J, with 14 bases in the middle. Per germline, CDR1 DFQATT and CDR2 SNEGSKA (reference sequence). This CDR3 is built from 16 residues. Here the CDR3 DNA reads TGCAGTGCTAGAGATTCCGCCAGGGCACCCTACAATGAGCAGTTCTTC. Its protein product is CSARDSARAPYNEQFF.

In its sample, this clonotype was seen a few times. The chain has TRBV14 and TRBJ1-2; D gene unclear. Trimming took off 0 bases at V and 11 bases at J, with 13 bases between the two ends. The CDR3 loop spans 13 amino acids. The germline V gene has CDR1 SGHDN and CDR2 FVKESK. The CDR3 reads CASSQDRRGYYTF. The CDR3 DNA is TGTGCCAGCAGCCAAGATCGTCGCGGGTATTACACCTTC.

This clonotype has a handful of counts. The chain combines TRBV24-1 with TRBJ2-2, with a weak D call TRBD1 (6 bases). The germline gives CDR1 KGHDR, CDR2 SFDVKD. This CDR3 spans 15 amino acids. Trimming cost V 6 bases and J 5 bases, with 15 bases left between them. The CDR3 reads CATSTMLQGTGELFF. The CDR3 DNA reads TGTGCCACCAGTACGATGTTACAGGGAACCGGGGAGCTGTTTTTT.

This clonotype was recorded at least ten times. CDR3: CASRTSGGARNEQFF. The CDR3, as DNA: TGTGCCAGCAGAACTAGCGGGGGGGCAAGGAATGAGCAGTTCTTC. This chain joins TRBV12-3 or TRBV12-4 and TRBJ2-1; 13 bases fit TRBD2. This CDR3 is 15 amino acids long. Losses at the gene ends were 6 bases for V and 7 bases for J; bases not matched to a gene: 6.

The chain has TRBV27 and TRBJ2-7; D is possibly TRBD1 (6 bases). This CDR3 contains 13 residues. Germline V lookup: CDR1 MNHEY, CDR2 SMNVEV (reference sequence). Trimming removed 3 bases from V and 7 bases from J, with 13 bases in between. CDR3 protein: CASSFLQGLEQYF. As DNA, the CDR3 is TGTGCCAGCAGTTTCTTACAGGGTCTGGAGCAGTACTTC.

This clonotype occurred many times. The chain has TRBV12-3 or TRBV12-4 and TRBJ2-1; TRBD1 matches at 9 bases. V lost 7 bases and J lost 4; bases outside the gene matches: 11. The CDR3 extends over 16 amino acids. Here the CDR3 DNA reads TGTGCCAGCATCCCACAGCTGGGACAGGGTTACAATGAGCAGTTCTTC. Its protein is CASIPQLGQGYNEQFF.

This clonotype has only a few counts. This sequence joins TRBV29-1 and TRBJ2-3; D ambiguous. This CDR3 has 15 residues. Trimming shortened V by 0 bases and J by 4 bases, and 14 bases separated the two germline ends. CDR1 is SQVTM, CDR2 ANQGSEA, per germline. The CDR3 sequence is CSVEDLPEPADTQYF. CDR3 coding DNA: TGCAGCGTTGAAGATCTGCCAGAACCGGCAGATACGCAGTATTTT.

This chain links TRBV6-6 with TRBJ2-3; the D gene is possibly TRBD2 (5 bases). Germline CDR1 MNHNY, CDR2 SVGAGI (reference sequence). CDR3 length: 11 amino acids. This CDR3 reads CAGSAGDTQYF. The DNA for the CDR3 is TGTGCGGGTAGCGCCGGAGATACGCAGTATTTT.

Only a few counts were recorded for this clonotype. V and J are TRBV29-1 and TRBJ2-3; TRBD1 matches 7 bases. Trimming at V came to 1 base and at J to 4 bases, leaving 5 bases not matched to a gene. Germline assignment: CDR1 SQVTM and CDR2 ANQGSEA. The CDR3 contains 14 residues. As DNA, the CDR3 is TGCAGCGTTGAAGGACAGGGTTGGTCAGATACGCAGTATTTT. This translates into CSVEGQGWSDTQYF.

This clonotype was observed a handful of times. This chain links TRBV11-2 with TRBJ2-4; 10 nucleotides line up with TRBD1. After removal of 3 bases from V and 1 base from J, the junction contained 12 bases not matched to a gene. The CDR3 loop spans 19 amino acids. Germline V gene data show CDR1 as SGHAT and CDR2 as FQNNGV. The CDR3 here is CASSFVIWDRGAAKNIQYF. CDR3 coding DNA: TGTGCCAGCAGCTTTGTGATATGGGACAGGGGAGCCGCCAAAAACATTCAGTACTTC.

This clonotype was recorded at least ten times. The CDR3 loop reads CASSRLNTIYF. CDR3 bases: TGTGCCAGCAGTCGGCTGAACACCATATATTTT. The chain links TRBV12-3 or TRBV12-4 to TRBJ1-3, with D unclear. With 5 bases removed from V and 7 bases from J, the gap between germline ends came to 6 bases. CDR3 size: 11 residues.

The gene calls are TRBV19 and TRBJ2-1; the D gene is possibly TRBD2 (6 bases). The CDR3 consists of 16 residues. Germline V gene sequence: CDR1 LNHDA, CDR2 SQIVND (reference sequence). V lost 4 bases and J 2 bases, leaving 15 bases between the germline ends. Here the CDR3 reads CASSTPEGPTYNEQFF. The CDR3 region has the DNA TGTGCCAGTAGTACCCCGGAGGGCCCCACCTACAATGAGCAGTTCTTC.

This rearrangement joins TRBV6-2 or TRBV6-3 to TRBJ2-7, with 8 bases that match TRBD2. V shed 7 bases and J 3 bases; nucleotides not matched to a gene: 8. This CDR3 comprises 14 residues. The germline gives CDR1 MNHEY, CDR2 SVGEGT. Here the CDR3 DNA reads TGTGCCAGCAAGGTCCAGCGGGGGAGCTACGAGCAGTACTTC. Translation: CASKVQRGSYEQYF.